Listed below are T cell receptor beta chains from one sample, sequenced in a study of CD8 T cells in ankylosing spondylitis. In TCRdb, the 5' RACE reads were re-called with MiXCR into one record per CDR3 protein. The profile shows around 100,000 distinct CDR3 sequences, about 24% of them singletons. Sequencing was done on a sample of synovial fluid, either unsorted or a sorted T cell fraction (not recorded which). These receptors originate from a male donor with ankylosing spondylitis. CDR3s include the opening cysteine and the closing phenylalanine or tryptophan. Fields, in order: D gene, clone size, V gene, J gene, CDR3 DNA, CDR3 protein. The D gene is left open where the match is weak. Size values are once, few and many counts, or a class for expanded clones, and some rows have none.

D: NA; size: many; V: TRBV12-3/TRBV12-4; J: TRBJ1-5; DNA: TGTGCCAGCAGTTTCACCAATCAGCCCCAGCATTTT; CDR3: CASSFTNQPQHF
D: NA; size: NA; V: TRBV5-1; J: TRBJ2-1; DNA: TGCGCCAGCAGCTTGGAACACTCCGATCCGGATGAGCAGTTCTTC; CDR3: CASSLEHSDPDEQFF
D: TRBD2; size: few; V: TRBV20-1; J: TRBJ2-5; DNA: TGCAGTGCTAGAGTGCGGGGGTTCCAAGAGACCCAGTACTTC; CDR3: CSARVRGFQETQYF
D: TRBD2; size: NA; V: TRBV29-1; J: TRBJ2-5; DNA: TGCAGCGTTGGTTCTAGCGGCGAAGAGACCCAGTACTTC; CDR3: CSVGSSGEETQYF
D: TRBD1; size: many; V: TRBV5-1; J: TRBJ2-2; DNA: TGCGCCAGCAGCTCGAAGACCGGGACAGAAACCGGGGAGCTGTTTTTT; CDR3: CASSSKTGTETGELFF
D: NA; size: few; V: TRBV7-2; J: TRBJ2-1; DNA: TGTGCCAGCAGCTTAGAGCAGTACTCCTACAATGAGCAGTTCTTC; CDR3: CASSLEQYSYNEQFF
D: NA; size: NA; V: TRBV11-2; J: TRBJ2-5; DNA: TGTGCCAGCAGCTGGGGGACGGTTGAGACCCAGTACTTC; CDR3: CASSWGTVETQYF
D: NA; size: few; V: TRBV20-1; J: TRBJ2-2; DNA: TGCAGTGCTACGACCGGGGGCAGCACCGGGGAGCTGTTTTTT; CDR3: CSATTGGSTGELFF
D: TRBD1; size: NA; V: TRBV5-1; J: TRBJ1-1; DNA: TGCGCCAGCAGCCCCGGGACAGGGTCCACTGAAGCTTTCTTT; CDR3: CASSPGTGSTEAFF
D: NA; size: NA; V: TRBV6-2/TRBV6-3; J: TRBJ1-3; DNA: TGTGCCAGCAGGAAAACGAGCTCTGGAAACACCATATATTTT; CDR3: CASRKTSSGNTIYF
D: NA; size: NA; V: TRBV7-9; J: TRBJ1-1; DNA: TGTGCCAGCAGCTCTCGCAAGGGGGAGGGAGTAGTCGAAGCTTTCTTT; CDR3: CASSSRKGEGVVEAFF
D: NA; size: few; V: TRBV20-1; J: TRBJ2-3; DNA: TGCAGTGCTACCAAAGCTCTCACGGATACGCAGTATTTT; CDR3: CSATKALTDTQYF
D: NA; size: NA; V: TRBV3-1; J: TRBJ2-2; DNA: TGTGCCAGCAGCCAAGGGGTGCTTGCGGTCGGGGAGCTGTTTTTT; CDR3: CASSQGVLAVGELFF
D: TRBD2; size: few; V: TRBV20-1; J: TRBJ2-1; DNA: TGCAGTGCTAGGTCGGCTAGCGGGTCCCACAATGAGCAGTTCTTC; CDR3: CSARSASGSHNEQFF
D: NA; size: NA; V: TRBV19; J: TRBJ2-7; DNA: TGTGCCAGTAGCCGGGGGACATCCTACGAGCAGTACTTC; CDR3: CASSRGTSYEQYF
D: NA; size: NA; V: TRBV11-1; J: TRBJ2-5; DNA: TGTGCCAGCAGCTATCGGCGGGGCAGGAAACAAGAGACCCAGTACTTC; CDR3: CASSYRRGRKQETQYF
D: NA; size: few; V: TRBV6-5; J: TRBJ1-5; DNA: TGTGCCAGCAGTTCCCTCAGGCCGGGGGCAGGACAGCCCCAGCATTTT; CDR3: CASSSLRPGAGQPQHF
D: TRBD1; size: few; V: TRBV10-3; J: TRBJ1-1; DNA: TGTGCCATTGGGGGACAGGGGCTCATGAACACTGAAGCTTTCTTT; CDR3: CAIGGQGLMNTEAFF
D: NA; size: many; V: TRBV5-1; J: TRBJ2-1; DNA: TGCGCCAGCAGCTTGATAGGGGGAGTAGGCTACAATGAGCAGTTCTTC; CDR3: CASSLIGGVGYNEQFF
D: NA; size: NA; V: TRBV7-6; J: TRBJ1-5; DNA: TGTGCCAGCAGCCGGGGGGGCGACCAGCCCCAGCGTTTT; CDR3: CASSRGGDQPQRF
D: NA; size: few; V: TRBV10-3; J: TRBJ2-4; DNA: TGTGCCATCAGTGGTGGGTCCAAAAACATTCAGTACTTC; CDR3: CAISGGSKNIQYF
D: NA; size: NA; V: TRBV20-1; J: TRBJ1-6; DNA: TGCAGTGCTCGCCCTCTTGGGCAGGCACGGAATTCACCCCTCCACTTT; CDR3: CSARPLGQARNSPLHF
D: NA; size: few; V: TRBV20-1; J: TRBJ1-5; DNA: TGCAGTGCTAGAGAATCCGGGGATCAGCCCCAGCATTTT; CDR3: CSARESGDQPQHF
D: NA; size: few; V: TRBV20-1; J: TRBJ2-1; DNA: TGCAGTGCTTCCCCCCCGGGACATAGATACAATGAGCAGTTCTTC; CDR3: CSASPPGHRYNEQFF
D: TRBD2; size: many; V: TRBV5-1; J: TRBJ2-6; DNA: TGCGCCAGCAGCTTGAGGGGGGGTAGCGGGAGCTCTGGGGCCAACGTCCTGACTTTC; CDR3: CASSLRGGSGSSGANVLTF
D: TRBD2; size: many; V: TRBV10-3; J: TRBJ2-1; DNA: TGTGCCATCAGCGAGAGGACTAGCGGGCTCAATGAGCAGTTCTTC; CDR3: CAISERTSGLNEQFF
D: TRBD2; size: few; V: TRBV20-1; J: TRBJ2-3; DNA: TGCAGTGCTTTCCTAGCGGGGTCTAGCACAGATACGCAGTATTTT; CDR3: CSAFLAGSSTDTQYF
D: TRBD1; size: few; V: TRBV12-3/TRBV12-4; J: TRBJ2-2; DNA: TGTGCCAGCAGTTTTTCAGGGGGCAATTTCACCGGGGAGCTGTTTTTT; CDR3: CASSFSGGNFTGELFF
D: TRBD2; size: NA; V: TRBV20-1; J: TRBJ2-1; DNA: TGCAGTGCTATTAGGACTGTGGCGGGAGCTGGGGAGCAGTTCTTC; CDR3: CSAIRTVAGAGEQFF